This record covers a single TCR beta chain. Its target is unknown. The sample is drawn from a study of cytomegalovirus exposure and HLA in healthy donors. Study findings and constraints: Researchers counted some 150 TCR beta chains as cytomegalovirus-associated. The majority of TCR sequences were rare, yet some public TCRs appeared in many donors.

Profiled with immunoSEQ multiplex PCR; TCRdb holds only in-frame clones, not every one. Among over 200,000 clones, roughly 83% were seen once, and the ten largest hold roughly an eighth. Per the germline V gene, CDR1 is MNHEY and CDR2 is SVGAGI. V was shortened by 2 bases and J by 7 bases, with 11 bases between the two germline ends. This CDR3 spans 13 amino acids. The rearrangement joins TRBV6-5 to TRBJ1-2; the D gene is possibly TRBD1 (5 bases). Sequencing was performed on PBMCs. This TCR was recovered from a woman aged 25 to 45 in good health and CMV-seropositive. In DNA, the CDR3 is TGTGCCAGCAGTTACGCAGGGATTCGTGGCTACACCTTC. Translating gives CASSYAGIRGYTF.